This T cell receptor beta chain was obtained from a study of early T cells in non-severe SARS-CoV-2 infection. Each single cDNA molecule received a unique molecular identifier. TCRdb used MiXCR to reprocess the 5' RACE reads, holding one entry per CDR3 protein. The sample shows about 47,000 distinct CDR3 sequences, around 10% of them seen only once. This clonotype was counted a few times. Antigen: not known. Findings and limits, study-wide: Anti-spike CD8 responses were favored by VDJdb matching, which missed private and CD4 specificities.

The starting material was whole blood, obtained at baseline. The sequence derives from an adult who was a healthcare worker with PCR-confirmed SARS-CoV-2 infection or an uninfected control (not recorded which).

The CDR3 here is CSGGAPGATDTQYF. The CDR3 nucleotides read TGCAGCGGGGGGGCCCCGGGGGCGACAGATACGCAGTATTTT. This chain connects TRBV29-1 to TRBJ2-3; D tentatively fits TRBD1 or TRBD2 (6 bases each). The CDR3 covers 14 residues. V lost 7 bases and J lost 3, with 17 bases in between. Germline assignment: CDR1 SQVTM and CDR2 ANQGSEA.